The 9 T cell receptor beta chains presented below share a single source sample, sequenced in a study of monozygotic twins with inflammatory bowel disease. From the 5' RACE reads, TCRdb lists one entry per CDR3 protein and no DNA. The clone table shows 80,000 or so distinct CDR3 sequences, with the ten largest holding 6.5% to 9%. The source material was blood. The receptors come from a human donor with ulcerative colitis or Crohn's disease, or a healthy co-twin of an affected twin (not recorded which).

The chain combines TRBV11-2 with TRBJ2-3; TCRdb indicates TRBD2, and absent DNA this call remains unverified. This CDR3 has 19 amino acids. Per the germline V gene, CDR1 is SGHAT and CDR2 is FQNNGV. The CDR3 region is CASSSKSRLAGAHTDSQYF.

The chain is built from TRBV27 and TRBJ1-1. This CDR3 contains 14 residues. The germline V gene encodes CDR1 MNHEY and CDR2 SMNVEV (reference sequence). The CDR3 loop is CASSLTRLHTEAFF.

This rearrangement joins TRBV5-1 to TRBJ2-1; absent DNA, TCRdb's TRBD2 call cannot be checked. Germline V CDR1 and CDR2: SGHRS, YFSETQ. This CDR3 has 15 amino acids. This CDR3 reads CASSLYLSGGADAFF.

The CDR3 region is CASSLDAGDYGYTF. J is TRBJ1-2 and V is TRBV12-3 or TRBV12-4. The CDR3 is made up of 14 amino acids.

The CDR3 region is CAIIRDPAYNEQFF. V is TRBV10-3 and J is TRBJ2-1. The CDR3 loop spans 14 amino acids. Germline lookup yields CDR1 ENHRY and CDR2 SYGVKD.

The chain has TRBV10-1 and TRBJ2-7; the TCRdb call, TRBD2, lacks DNA for checking. This CDR3 spans 12 amino acids. In germline, CDR1 is WNHNN, CDR2 SYGVQD (reference sequence). CDR3 loop: CASSESGLQQYF.

The V gene is TRBV6-2 or TRBV6-3, the J gene TRBJ1-4; TCRdb proposes TRBD1, but this gene call is untestable without DNA. This CDR3 has 17 residues. Germline V gene data show CDR1 as MNHEY and CDR2 as SVGEGT. The CDR3 loop is CASSYFRQARYVEKLFF.

The chain recombines TRBV19 with TRBJ2-5. This CDR3 is built from 13 residues. Germline CDR1 reads LNHDA; CDR2 reads SQIVND (reference sequence). CDR3 sequence: CASSWVSQETQYF.

The chain has TRBV4-2 and TRBJ2-5; TCRdb's D call, TRBD1, is unchecked because there is no DNA. The CDR3 runs 18 residues. In germline, CDR1 is LGHNA, CDR2 YNFKEQ. CDR3 in amino acids: CASSQAQGAEGFQETQYF.